These 5 T cell receptor beta chains came from one sample sequenced in a study of blood T cells in healthy people across ages. Alongside a J-beta primer mix, a sample-barcoded 5' primer served in a second PCR lasting about 7 to 12 cycles. TCRdb called the 5' RACE reads again in MiXCR, with one record for every CDR3 protein. In the table there are roughly 800,000 distinct CDR3 sequences, under 40% of which are singletons. Sequencing input: blood. The receptors derive from a man aged 18 to 29 in good health.

With regard to this clonotype: Just one base apart from a much larger clone, this may be a read error. The rearrangement joins TRBV5-1 to TRBJ1-2, with TRBD1 matching over 7 bases. CDR1 and CDR2 (germline): SGHRS, YFSETQ. The CDR3 consists of 15 residues. J gave up 12 bases and V 4 bases, and 18 bases lay outside the gene matches. CDR3 sequence: CASSPYYDRDGGHTF. DNA of the CDR3: TGCGCCAGCAGCCCCTACTACGACAGGGACGGCGGCCACACCTTC.

This clonotype appeared many times. The V call is TRBV20-1, the J call TRBJ2-3; tentatively, D is TRBD1 or TRBD2 (6 bases each). Germline CDR1 DFQATT, CDR2 SNEGSKA (reference sequence). Trimming removed 3 bases at V and 2 bases at J, with 12 bases between. This CDR3 contains 14 residues. CDR3 nucleotide sequence: TGCAGTGCTAGGCCCGGGGGCTCCACAGATACGCAGTATTTT. Residues: CSARPGGSTDTQYF.

Points on this clonotype: At one boundary the junction diverges from the germline segment, which might be a read error. The chain carries TRBV7-6 and TRBJ2-7, with TRBD1 identical over 10 bases. Germline assignment: CDR1 SGHVS and CDR2 FNYEAQ. The CDR3 sequence is 13 residues long. The chain's CDR3 is CANSLTGGYEQYF. In DNA, the CDR3 is TGTGCCAACAGTTTGACAGGGGGCTACGAGCAGTACTTT.

This chain links TRBV28 with TRBJ1-1; no firm D call. CDR3 length: 12 residues. V lost 6 bases and J lost 8, with 13 bases in between. Germline V gene sequence: CDR1 MDHEN, CDR2 SYDVKM. The CDR3 sequence is CASRGPVVEAFF. DNA for the CDR3: TGTGCCAGCAGAGGCCCGGTGGTCGAAGCTTTCTTT.

This sequence joins TRBV28 and TRBJ1-2; TRBD1 is a possible D gene (5 bases). Germline assignment: CDR1 MDHEN and CDR2 SYDVKM. Trimming cost V 9 bases and J 6 bases, with 11 bases left between them. The CDR3 is made up of 11 amino acids. The CDR3 loop is CARRGDDGYTF. The CDR3 DNA reads TGTGCCAGAAGAGGGGATGATGGCTACACCTTC.